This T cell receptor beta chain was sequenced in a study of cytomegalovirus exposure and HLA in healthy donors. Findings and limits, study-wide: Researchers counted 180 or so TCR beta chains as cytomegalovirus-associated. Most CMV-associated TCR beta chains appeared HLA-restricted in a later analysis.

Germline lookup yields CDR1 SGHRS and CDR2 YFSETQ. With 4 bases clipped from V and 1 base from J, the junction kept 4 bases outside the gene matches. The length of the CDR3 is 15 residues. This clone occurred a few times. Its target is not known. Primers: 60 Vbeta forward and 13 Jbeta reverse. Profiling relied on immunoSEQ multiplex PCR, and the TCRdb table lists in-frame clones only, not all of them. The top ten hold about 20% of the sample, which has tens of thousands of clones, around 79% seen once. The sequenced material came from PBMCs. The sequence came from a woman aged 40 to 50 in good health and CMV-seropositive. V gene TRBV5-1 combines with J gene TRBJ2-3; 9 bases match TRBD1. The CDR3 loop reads CASSRRDRGTDTQYF. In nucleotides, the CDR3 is TGCGCCAGCAGCCGCAGGGACAGGGGCACAGATACGCAGTATTTT.